This T cell receptor beta chain was captured by sequencing in a study of cytomegalovirus exposure and HLA in healthy donors. Study results and limitations: Both high specificity and high sensitivity reportedly marked the classifier's diagnosis of cytomegalovirus status.

Worth noting for this clone: The target antigen is unknown.

The assay was immunoSEQ multiplex PCR, and TCRdb's table has in-frame clones only and misses some. This sample carries 110,000 to 150,000 clones, approximately 94% of them seen once, and the ten largest clones take 1.5% to 2%. Trimming took 0 bases from V and 2 from J, leaving 13 bases between them. The CDR3 runs to 15 residues. The germline CDR1 and CDR2 sequences are SQVTM and ANQGSEA. Sequenced material: PBMCs. This clonotype originated in a man between 18 and 35 years old in good health and CMV-seropositive. The chain uses TRBV29-1 and TRBJ2-5, with a weak D call TRBD1 (7 bases). For the CDR3, the DNA is TGCAGCGTTGAAGATCCTTCAGGGGGGCAAGAGACCCAGTACTTC. It yields the protein CSVEDPSGGQETQYF. Combining the CDR3 with reference TRBV29-1 and TRBJ2-5 gives the whole variable domain SAVISQKPSRDICQRGTSLTIQCQVDSQVTMMFWYRQQPGQSLTLIATANQGSEATYESGFVIDKFPISRPNLTFSTLTVSNMSPEDSSIYLCSVEDPSGGQETQYFGPGTRLLVL.